The rows below give T cell receptor beta chains drawn from one sample of a study of blood T cell repertoires in COVID-19. Data came from immunoSEQ multiplex PCR; TCRdb stores just in-frame clones and leaves some out. The sample has 300,000 to 350,000 clones; 87% are singletons. Sequencing was performed on peripheral blood. The receptors derive from a man aged 25 to 45 with COVID-19, enrolled during active disease. CDR3s include the opening cysteine and the closing phenylalanine or tryptophan. The D gene is left open where the match is weak. Rows give clone size only sometimes, using once, few, many, or a class for an expanded clone.

TRBJ2-4	.	TRBV15	11	.	CATSRSEIQYF	TGTGCCACCAGCCGGTCTGAAATTCAGTACTTC
TRBJ1-5	.	TRBV7-2	14	.	CASSLTTGFYPQHF	TGTGCCAGCAGCTTGACGACAGGATTCTACCCCCAGCATTTT
TRBJ2-3	TRBD2	TRBV6-5	16	.	CASSYFPGLGTDTQYF	TGTGCCAGCAGTTACTTCCCGGGACTAGGCACAGATACGCAGTATTTT
TRBJ1-5	TRBD1	TRBV5-3	14	few	CARSFRQGFWPQHF	TGTGCCAGAAGCTTTAGACAGGGCTTTTGGCCCCAGCATTTT
TRBJ2-7	.	TRBV6-5	15	.	CASSYQGRGRQEQYF	TGTGCCAGCAGTTACCAAGGCCGCGGGCGTCAGGAGCAGTACTTC
TRBJ2-1	TRBD2	TRBV10-3	14	.	CAIRLAGDYNEQFF	TGTGCCATCCGACTAGCGGGGGACTACAATGAGCAGTTCTTC
TRBJ2-7	.	TRBV14	15	.	CASSRGLTPAYEQYF	TGTGCCAGCAGCCGAGGTCTTACCCCGGCCTACGAGCAGTACTTC
TRBJ1-5	TRBD1	TRBV28	14	.	CASRTGSSNQPQHF	TGTGCCAGCAGGACAGGGAGCAGCAATCAGCCCCAGCATTTT
TRBJ1-2	.	TRBV19	14	.	CASRPTGPGYGYTF	TGTGCCAGTAGACCTACAGGGCCGGGCTATGGCTACACCTTC
TRBJ2-5	.	TRBV18	13	few	CASSLTEQETQYF	TGTGCCAGCTCACTTACTGAACAAGAGACCCAGTACTTC
TRBJ2-1	TRBD1	TRBV19	16	.	CASSRSGTGVWDEQFF	TGTGCCAGTAGCAGATCAGGGACAGGGGTATGGGATGAGCAGTTCTTC